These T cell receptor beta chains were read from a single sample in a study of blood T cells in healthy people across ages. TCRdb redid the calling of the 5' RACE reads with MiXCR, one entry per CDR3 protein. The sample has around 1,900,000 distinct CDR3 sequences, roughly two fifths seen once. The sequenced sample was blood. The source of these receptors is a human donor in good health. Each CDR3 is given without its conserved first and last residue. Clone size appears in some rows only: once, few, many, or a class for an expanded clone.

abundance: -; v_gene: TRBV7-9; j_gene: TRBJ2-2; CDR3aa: ASSLVWDREGTGELF
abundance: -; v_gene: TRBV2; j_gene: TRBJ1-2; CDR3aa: ASSGQLNYGYT
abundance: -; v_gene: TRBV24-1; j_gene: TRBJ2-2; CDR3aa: ATPRDRELTGELF
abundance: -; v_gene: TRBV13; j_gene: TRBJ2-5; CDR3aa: ASSLPSSGEETQY
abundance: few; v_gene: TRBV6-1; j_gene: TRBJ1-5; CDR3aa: ASSGDRGPYSNQPQH
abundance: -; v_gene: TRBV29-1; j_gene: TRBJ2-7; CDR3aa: SGVMDTRGSRHEQY
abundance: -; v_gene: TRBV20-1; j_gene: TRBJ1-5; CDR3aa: SARIQGARNQPQH
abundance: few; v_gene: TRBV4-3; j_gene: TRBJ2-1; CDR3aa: ASSQEAWDRVNEQF
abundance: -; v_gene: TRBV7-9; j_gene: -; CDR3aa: ASSSVKDRVGNEQY
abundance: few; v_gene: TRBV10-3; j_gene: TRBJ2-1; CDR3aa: AISGNGESSYNEQF